The next 10 T cell receptor beta chains were all read from a single sample in a study of OX40 agonist ivuxolimab in advanced cancers. Assay used: immunoSEQ multiplex PCR; TCRdb lists only in-frame clones, some missing. This sample has 55,000 to 85,000 clones; roughly 80% occur once, and the top ten carry 1.2%. The source was CD4+ or CD8+ T cells sorted from blood, collected in a trial of the OX40 agonist ivuxolimab. The receptors stem from an adult with an advanced solid tumor such as melanoma, head and neck, liver or kidney cancer.

CDR3 protein: CASSAGLSTDTQYF. The CDR3 nucleotides are TGCGCCAGCAGCGCCGGACTGAGCACAGATACGCAGTATTTT. The rearrangement uses TRBV5-1 and TRBJ2-3, with a possible D match to TRBD2 (5 bases). The CDR3 length is 14 residues. Trimming stripped 4 bases from V and 0 bases from J, with 9 bases between. CDR1 SGHRS and CDR2 YFSETQ come from the germline V gene.

V usage is TRBV7-3 and J usage is TRBJ2-3; D remains unclear. CDR3 size: 13 residues. CDR1 is SGHTA and CDR2 is FQGTGA in the germline V gene. V shed 1 base and J shed 1 base, with 3 bases lying between them. CDR3 DNA sequence: TGTGCCAGCAGCTTAAGTGGCACAGATACGCAGTATTTT. Its protein is CASSLSGTDTQYF.

V and J are TRBV7-6 and TRBJ1-3, with 7 nucleotides matching TRBD1. Germline V CDR1 and CDR2: SGHVS, FNYEAQ. V shed 6 bases, J shed 3 bases, and the junction held 5 bases outside the gene matches. The CDR3 runs to 14 residues. The DNA of the CDR3 is TGTGCCAGCAGTTCCGACAGGGTTGGAAACACCATATATTTT. It is translated as CASSSDRVGNTIYF.

The chain links TRBV11-3 to TRBJ2-1, with a possible D match to TRBD2 (5 bases). CDR3 length equals 13 residues. Germline-derived CDR1 and CDR2 are SGHNT and YENEEA. The V gene lost 5 bases and the J gene lost 8 bases, with 13 bases spanning the gap. The CDR3 nucleotides read TGTGCCAGCAGCCCCCGAGGGAATGATGAGCAGTTCTTC. This translates into CASSPRGNDEQFF.

This clone was counted only a few times. The chain has TRBV7-3 and TRBJ1-2; 9 bases fit TRBD1. The CDR3 runs 14 residues. With 5 bases clipped from V and 7 bases from J, the junction kept 8 bases outside the gene matches. Germline V gene lookup returns CDR1 SGHTA and CDR2 FQGTGA. DNA of the CDR3: TGTGCCAGCAGCGACAGACAGGGGGTGGGTGGCTACACCTTC. Translating it yields CASSDRQGVGGYTF.

This clone appeared a few times. Other DNA sequences in the same sample also yield this CDR3. The chain has TRBV5-1 and TRBJ1-6; 7 nucleotides agree with TRBD1. Looked up from germline, CDR1 is SGHRS and CDR2 is YFSETQ. The CDR3 spans 15 residues. The trim removed 2 bases at V and 9 bases at J, leaving 8 bases unmatched. CDR3 residues: CASSLKGQGGSPLHF. CDR3 in DNA: TGCGCCAGCAGCTTAAAGGGGCAGGGGGGTTCACCCCTCCACTTT.

The chain has TRBV7-8 and TRBJ1-2, with D maybe TRBD1 (5 bases). V shed 5 bases and J shed 3 bases, with 16 bases lying between them. Germline CDR1 is SGHVS and CDR2 is FQNEAQ. The CDR3 is made up of 15 amino acids. CDR3 region: CASSPDGAEDYGYTF. CDR3 in DNA: TGTGCCAGCAGCCCAGACGGGGCCGAAGACTATGGCTACACCTTC.

The V gene is TRBV2, the J gene TRBJ1-2; D uncertain. This CDR3 contains 12 residues. V was trimmed by 4 bases and J by 8 bases, leaving 11 bases between them. The germline V gene has CDR1 SNHLY and CDR2 FYNNEI. CDR3 sequence reads: CASSGRESGYTF. The DNA of the CDR3 is TGTGCCAGCAGTGGAAGGGAGAGCGGCTACACCTTC. Variable domain in full (rest from reference TRBV2 and TRBJ1-2): EPEVTQTPSHQVTQMGQEVILRCVPISNHLYFYWYRQILGQKVEFLVSFYNNEISEKSEIFDDQFSVERPDGSNFTLKIRSTKLEDSAMYFCASSGRESGYTFGSGTRLTVV.

The V gene is TRBV27, the J gene TRBJ2-5; D might be TRBD1 or TRBD2, each matching 5 bases. The CDR3 extends over 15 amino acids. V lost 5 bases and J 1 base, leaving 14 bases between the germline ends. CDR1 is MNHEY and CDR2 is SMNVEV in the germline V gene (reference sequence). The CDR3 bases are TGTGCCAGCAGTATACGAGGGGAGCCCCAAGAGACCCAGTACTTC. Translated, it gives CASSIRGEPQETQYF.

The chain employs TRBV18 and TRBJ2-6; D is possibly TRBD1 (7 bases). The germline gives CDR1 KGHSH, CDR2 LQKENI. This CDR3 region has 19 residues. V gave up 6 bases and J gave up 0 bases, with 21 bases separating them. The CDR3 DNA is TGTGCCAGCTCTCGGGACTTGGGACAGCCACGCTCTGGGGCCAACGTCCTGACTTTC. Amino acid sequence: CASSRDLGQPRSGANVLTF.